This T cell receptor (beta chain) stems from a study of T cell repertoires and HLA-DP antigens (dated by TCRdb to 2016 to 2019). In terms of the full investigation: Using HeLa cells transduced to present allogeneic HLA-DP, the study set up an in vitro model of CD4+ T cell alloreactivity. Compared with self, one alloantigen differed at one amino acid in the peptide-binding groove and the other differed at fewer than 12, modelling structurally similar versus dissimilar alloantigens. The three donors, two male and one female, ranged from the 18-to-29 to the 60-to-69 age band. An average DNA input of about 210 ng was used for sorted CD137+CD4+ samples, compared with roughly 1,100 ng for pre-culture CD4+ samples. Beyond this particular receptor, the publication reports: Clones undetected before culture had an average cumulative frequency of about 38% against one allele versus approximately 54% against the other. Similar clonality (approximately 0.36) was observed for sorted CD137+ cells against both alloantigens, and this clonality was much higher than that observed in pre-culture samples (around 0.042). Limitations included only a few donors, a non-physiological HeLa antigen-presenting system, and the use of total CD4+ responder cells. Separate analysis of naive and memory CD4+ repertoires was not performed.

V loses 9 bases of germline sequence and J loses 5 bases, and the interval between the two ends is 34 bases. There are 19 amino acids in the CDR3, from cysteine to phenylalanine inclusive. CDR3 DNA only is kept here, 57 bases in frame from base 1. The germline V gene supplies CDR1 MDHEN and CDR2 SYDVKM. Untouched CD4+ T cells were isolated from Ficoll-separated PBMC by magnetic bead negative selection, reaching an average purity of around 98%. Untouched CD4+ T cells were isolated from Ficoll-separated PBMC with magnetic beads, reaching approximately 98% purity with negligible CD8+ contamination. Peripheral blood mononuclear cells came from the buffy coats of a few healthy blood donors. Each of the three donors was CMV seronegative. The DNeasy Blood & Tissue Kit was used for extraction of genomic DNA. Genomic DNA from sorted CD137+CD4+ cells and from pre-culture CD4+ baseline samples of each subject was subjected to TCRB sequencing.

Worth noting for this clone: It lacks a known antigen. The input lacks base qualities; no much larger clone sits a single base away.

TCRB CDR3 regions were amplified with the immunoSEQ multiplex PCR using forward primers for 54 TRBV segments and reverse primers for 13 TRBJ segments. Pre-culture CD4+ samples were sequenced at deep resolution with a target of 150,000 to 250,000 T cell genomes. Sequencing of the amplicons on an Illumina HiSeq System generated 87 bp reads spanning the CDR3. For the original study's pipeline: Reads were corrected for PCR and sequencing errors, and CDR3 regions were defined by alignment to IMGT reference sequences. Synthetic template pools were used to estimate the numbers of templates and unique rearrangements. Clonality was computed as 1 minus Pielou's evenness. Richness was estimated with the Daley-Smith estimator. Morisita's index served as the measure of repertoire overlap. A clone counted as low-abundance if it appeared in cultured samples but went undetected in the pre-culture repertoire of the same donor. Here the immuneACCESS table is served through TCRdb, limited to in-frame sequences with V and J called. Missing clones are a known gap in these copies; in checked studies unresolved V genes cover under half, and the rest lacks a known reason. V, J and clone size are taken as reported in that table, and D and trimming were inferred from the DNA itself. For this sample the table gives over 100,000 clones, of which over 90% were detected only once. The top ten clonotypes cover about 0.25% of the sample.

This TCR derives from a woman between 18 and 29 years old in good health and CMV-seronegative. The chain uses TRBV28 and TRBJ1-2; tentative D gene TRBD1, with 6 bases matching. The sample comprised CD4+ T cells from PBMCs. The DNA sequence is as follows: TGTGCCAGTACTCCACCCTTTTGGGCGCTACGAACGAGGGGGTATGGCTACACCTTC. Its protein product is CASTPPFWALRTRGYGYTF.